The subject of this entry is one T cell receptor beta chain. A read error may be the cause here, since a much bigger clone is one base away. Lacking the conserved final phenylalanine or tryptophan, this CDR3 likely reflects a read error. V lost 7 bases to trimming and J lost 0 bases; unmatched junction nucleotides: 8. Germline CDR1 is GTSNPN and CDR2 is SVGIG (reference sequence). This CDR3 region has 15 residues. This record belongs to a study of T cells in Graves' hyperthyroidism and ophthalmopathy. Authors of the study amplified TCR beta CDR3 regions from RNA transcripts. HTBI primers drove first-round RT-PCR of the TCR CDR3. Each CDR3 protein is one row after TCRdb ran MiXCR on the multiplex PCR reads. Among under 350,000 distinct CDR3 sequences, more than 15% were seen once, and the ten largest hold just over 55%.

This clonotype was obtained from a woman between 55 and 75 years old with Graves' ophthalmopathy. The sample was blood. The genes are TRBV30 and TRBJ1-1; 10 nucleotides agree with TRBD1. The CDR3 loop reads CASRQGAIMNTEAFS. The DNA of the CDR3 is TGTGCCTCAAGACAGGGGGCGATTATGAACACTGAAGCTTTCTCT.